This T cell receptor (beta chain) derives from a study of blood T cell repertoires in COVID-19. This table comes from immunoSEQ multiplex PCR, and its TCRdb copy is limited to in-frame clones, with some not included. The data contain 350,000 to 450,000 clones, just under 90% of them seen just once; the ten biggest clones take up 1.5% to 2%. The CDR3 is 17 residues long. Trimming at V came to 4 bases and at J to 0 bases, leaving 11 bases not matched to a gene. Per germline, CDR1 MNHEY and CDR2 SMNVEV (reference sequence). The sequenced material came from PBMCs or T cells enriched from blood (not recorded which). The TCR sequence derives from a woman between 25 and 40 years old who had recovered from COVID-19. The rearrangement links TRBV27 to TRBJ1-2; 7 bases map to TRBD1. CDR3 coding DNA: TGTGCCAGCAGTTCCCAACGAGACAGGGACGCTAACTATGGCTACACCTTC. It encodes CASSSQRDRDANYGYTF.